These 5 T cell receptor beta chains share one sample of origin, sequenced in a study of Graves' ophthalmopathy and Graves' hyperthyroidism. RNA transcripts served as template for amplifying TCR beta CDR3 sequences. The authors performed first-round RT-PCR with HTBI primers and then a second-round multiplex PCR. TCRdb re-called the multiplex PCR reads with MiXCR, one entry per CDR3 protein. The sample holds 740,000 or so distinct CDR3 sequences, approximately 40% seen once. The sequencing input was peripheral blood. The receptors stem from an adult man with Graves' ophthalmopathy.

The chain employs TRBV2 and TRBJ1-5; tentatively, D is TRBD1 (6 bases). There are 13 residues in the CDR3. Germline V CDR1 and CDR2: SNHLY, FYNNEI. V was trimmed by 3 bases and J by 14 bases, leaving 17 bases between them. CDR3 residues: CASSEASGGAEHF. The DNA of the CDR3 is TGTGCCAGCAGTGAGGCTAGCGGGGGGGCCGAGCATTTT.

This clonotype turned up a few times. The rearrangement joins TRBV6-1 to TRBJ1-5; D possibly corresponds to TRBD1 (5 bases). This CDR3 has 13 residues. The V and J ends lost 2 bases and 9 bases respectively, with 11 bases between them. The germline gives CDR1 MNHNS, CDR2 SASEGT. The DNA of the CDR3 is TGTGCCAGCAGTGAATCGGGGCTAGGGCCCCAGCATTTT. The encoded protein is CASSESGLGPQHF.

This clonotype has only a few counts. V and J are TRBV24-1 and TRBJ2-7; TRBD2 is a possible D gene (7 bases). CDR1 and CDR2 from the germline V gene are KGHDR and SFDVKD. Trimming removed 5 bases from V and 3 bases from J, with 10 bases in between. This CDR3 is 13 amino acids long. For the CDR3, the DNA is TGTGCCACCAGTGGGGGGGGCAGCTACGAGCAGTACTTC. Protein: CATSGGGSYEQYF.

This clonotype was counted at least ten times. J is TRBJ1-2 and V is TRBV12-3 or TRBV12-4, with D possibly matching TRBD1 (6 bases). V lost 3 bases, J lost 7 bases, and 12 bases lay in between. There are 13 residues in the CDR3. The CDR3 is CASSFTGWRGYTF. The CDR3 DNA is TGTGCCAGCAGTTTCACAGGGTGGCGTGGCTACACCTTC.

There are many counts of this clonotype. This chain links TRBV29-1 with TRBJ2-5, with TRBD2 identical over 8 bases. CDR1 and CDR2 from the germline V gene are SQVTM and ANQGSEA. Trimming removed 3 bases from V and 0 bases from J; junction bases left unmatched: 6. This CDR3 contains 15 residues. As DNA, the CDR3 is TGCAGCGTTGACTCGGCGGGGGGATACCAAGAGACCCAGTACTTC. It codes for CSVDSAGGYQETQYF.